The T cell receptor beta chain under discussion was sequenced for a study of T cells after yellow fever vaccination. Study outcomes and limitations: Post-booster samples contained most primary-vaccination clones (just under 98% CD4, roughly 88% CD8).

Trimming stripped 0 bases from V and 7 bases from J, with 11 bases between. Germline assignment: CDR1 SGHDT and CDR2 YYEEEE. The CDR3 loop spans 14 amino acids. This clonotype has a handful of counts. The target antigen is unknown. TCR cDNA, made by 5'RACE template switching, carried an added universal primer site and UMIs. One entry per CDR3 protein results from TCRdb running MiXCR on the 5' RACE reads. The table has 300,000 or so distinct CDR3 sequences, 8.7% seen once. Specimen: CD4+ T cells sorted from PBMCs, collected 5 days after the yellow fever booster vaccination. The rearrangement links TRBV5-6 to TRBJ2-1, with D perhaps TRBD1 (5 bases). This receptor was identified in a man aged 18-30 years who received the YFV17D yellow fever vaccine. CDR3 sequence reads: CASSLGRDSNEQFF. CDR3 in DNA: TGTGCCAGCAGCTTGGGCAGGGATTCTAATGAGCAGTTCTTC.